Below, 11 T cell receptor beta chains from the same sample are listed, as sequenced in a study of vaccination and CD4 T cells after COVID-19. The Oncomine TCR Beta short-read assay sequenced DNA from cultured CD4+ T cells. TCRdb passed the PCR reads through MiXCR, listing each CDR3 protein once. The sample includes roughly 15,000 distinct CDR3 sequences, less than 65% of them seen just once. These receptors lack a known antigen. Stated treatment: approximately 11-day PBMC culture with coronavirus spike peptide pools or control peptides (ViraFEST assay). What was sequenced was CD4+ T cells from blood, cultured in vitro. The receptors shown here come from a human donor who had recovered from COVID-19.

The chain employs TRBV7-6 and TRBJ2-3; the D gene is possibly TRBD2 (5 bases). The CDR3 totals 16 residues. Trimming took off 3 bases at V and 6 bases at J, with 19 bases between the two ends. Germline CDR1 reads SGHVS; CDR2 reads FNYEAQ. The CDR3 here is CASSFSGGPNADTQYF. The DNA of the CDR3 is TGTGCCAGCAGCTTCAGCGGCGGGCCTAACGCGGATACGCAGTATTTT.

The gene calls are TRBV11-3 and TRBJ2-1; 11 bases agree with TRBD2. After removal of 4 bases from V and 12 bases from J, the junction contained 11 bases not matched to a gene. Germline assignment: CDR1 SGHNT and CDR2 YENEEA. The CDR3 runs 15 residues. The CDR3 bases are TGTGCCAGCAGCTCCACGGAAGTAGCGGGAGGGCGGCAGTTCTTC. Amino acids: CASSSTEVAGGRQFF.

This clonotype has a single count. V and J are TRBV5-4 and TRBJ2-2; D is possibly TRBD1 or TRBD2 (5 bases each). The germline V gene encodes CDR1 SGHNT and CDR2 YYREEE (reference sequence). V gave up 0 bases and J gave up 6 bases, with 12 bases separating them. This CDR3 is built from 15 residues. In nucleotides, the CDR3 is TGTGCCAGCAGCTTGGCCGTAGGGACCGCCGGGGAGCTGTTTTTT. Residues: CASSLAVGTAGELFF.

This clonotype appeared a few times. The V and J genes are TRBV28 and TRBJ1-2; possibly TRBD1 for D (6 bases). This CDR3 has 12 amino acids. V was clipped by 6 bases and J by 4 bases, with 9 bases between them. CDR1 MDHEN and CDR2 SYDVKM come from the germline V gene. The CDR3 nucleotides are TGTGCCAGCAGACTACAGGGCTATGGCTACACCTTC. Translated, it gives CASRLQGYGYTF.

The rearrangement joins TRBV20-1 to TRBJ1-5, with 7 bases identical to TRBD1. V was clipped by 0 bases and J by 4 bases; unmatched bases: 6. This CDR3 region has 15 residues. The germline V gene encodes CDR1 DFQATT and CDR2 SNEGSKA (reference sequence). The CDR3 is CSARDSGTDNQPQHF. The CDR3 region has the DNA TGCAGTGCTAGAGATAGTGGGACAGATAATCAGCCCCAGCATTTT.

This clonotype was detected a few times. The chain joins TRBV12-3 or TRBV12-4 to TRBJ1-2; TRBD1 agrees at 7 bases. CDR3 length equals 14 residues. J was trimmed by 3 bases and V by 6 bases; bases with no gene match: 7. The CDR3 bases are TGTGCCAGCAGCAAACAGGGGAATTACTATGGCTACACCTTC. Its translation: CASSKQGNYYGYTF.

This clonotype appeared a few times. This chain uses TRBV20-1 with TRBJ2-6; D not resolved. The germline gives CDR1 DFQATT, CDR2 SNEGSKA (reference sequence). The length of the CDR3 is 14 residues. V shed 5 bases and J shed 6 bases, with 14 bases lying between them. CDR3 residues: CSAHPASSANVLTF. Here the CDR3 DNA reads TGCAGTGCTCACCCGGCTTCTTCGGCCAACGTCCTGACTTTC.

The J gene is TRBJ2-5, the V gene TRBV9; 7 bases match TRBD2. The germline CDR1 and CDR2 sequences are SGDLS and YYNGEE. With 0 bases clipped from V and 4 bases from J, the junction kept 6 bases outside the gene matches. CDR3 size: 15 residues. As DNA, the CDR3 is TGTGCCAGCAGCGTAGGCGGGAGCGTTGGAGAGACCCAGTACTTC. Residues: CASSVGGSVGETQYF.

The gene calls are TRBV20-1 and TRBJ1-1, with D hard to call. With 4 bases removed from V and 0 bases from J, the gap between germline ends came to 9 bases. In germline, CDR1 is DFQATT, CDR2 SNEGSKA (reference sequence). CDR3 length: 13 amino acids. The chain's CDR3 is CSAKGDLNTEAFF. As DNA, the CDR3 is TGCAGTGCTAAGGGAGATTTGAACACTGAAGCTTTCTTT.

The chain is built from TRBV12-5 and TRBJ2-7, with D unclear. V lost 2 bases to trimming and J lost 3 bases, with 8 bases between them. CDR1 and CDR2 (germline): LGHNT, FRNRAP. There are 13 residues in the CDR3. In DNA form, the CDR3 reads TGTGCTAGTGGTTTGACCCTAGGCTACGAGCAGTACTTC. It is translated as CASGLTLGYEQYF.

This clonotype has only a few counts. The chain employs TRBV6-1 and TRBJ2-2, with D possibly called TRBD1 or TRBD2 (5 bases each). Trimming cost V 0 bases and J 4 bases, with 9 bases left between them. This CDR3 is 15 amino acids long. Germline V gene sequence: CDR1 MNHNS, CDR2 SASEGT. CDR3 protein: CASSEAGAGTGELFF. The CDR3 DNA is TGTGCCAGCAGTGAAGCTGGGGCGGGCACCGGGGAGCTGTTTTTT.